Below are 22 T cell receptor beta chains sequenced from a single sample in a study of blood T cell repertoires in COVID-19. Measured with immunoSEQ multiplex PCR; TCRdb has only the in-frame clones, and not every one. The sample shows about 170,000 clones, 84% of them seen only once. The sample taken for sequencing was peripheral blood. The receptors were gathered from a man aged 65 to 85 with active or convalescent COVID-19.

V gene TRBV24-1 combines with J gene TRBJ2-1; D may be TRBD2 (6 bases). Looked up from germline, CDR1 is KGHDR and CDR2 is SFDVKD. V lost 3 bases to trimming and J lost 5 bases, with 13 bases between them. The CDR3 contains 15 residues. This CDR3 is CATSDRMDYDNEQFF. CDR3 DNA sequence: TGTGCCACCAGTGATAGGATGGACTACGACAATGAGCAGTTCTTC.

This rearrangement joins TRBV4-3 to TRBJ1-4; perhaps TRBD1 as D (5 bases). This CDR3 has 15 residues. Germline CDR1 is LGHNA and CDR2 is YSLEER. V lost 5 bases and J lost 7, with 17 bases in between. The DNA for the CDR3 is TGCGCCAGCAGCACACCGGGGACGGGGGGTGAAAAACTGTTTTTT. Translating it yields CASSTPGTGGEKLFF.

The V and J genes are TRBV25-1 and TRBJ1-2; 9 bases agree with TRBD1. Germline CDR1 reads MGHDK; CDR2 reads SYGVNS. Trimming removed 6 bases from V and 6 bases from J; junction bases left unmatched: 14. The CDR3 is 16 residues long. CDR3 nucleotide sequence: TGTGCCAGCAGCCGAAATCACAGGGGGCAGGGAGATGGCTACACCTTC. It yields the protein CASSRNHRGQGDGYTF.

This clone has just one count. The V call is TRBV19, the J call TRBJ1-2, with TRBD1 identical over 9 bases. In germline, CDR1 is LNHDA, CDR2 SQIVND (reference sequence). This CDR3 has 15 amino acids. J lost 2 bases, V lost 5 bases, and 6 bases had no gene match. The CDR3 DNA is TGTGCCAGTAGTCTCCCGGGACAGGGAAACTATGGCTACACCTTC. Protein product: CASSLPGQGNYGYTF.

The chain is built from TRBV11-2 and TRBJ2-1; maybe TRBD2 (6 bases). The CDR3 consists of 13 residues. Trimming left V 4 bases short and J 7 bases short, with 11 bases between. CDR1 is SGHAT, CDR2 FQNNGV, per germline. The CDR3 loop is CASSSTGVNEQFF. CDR3 DNA sequence: TGTGCCAGCAGCTCCACGGGGGTGAATGAGCAGTTCTTC.

The chain is built from TRBV14 and TRBJ1-1, with D hard to call. Germline CDR1 is SGHDN and CDR2 is FVKESK. CDR3 length equals 13 residues. V shed 4 bases and J shed 0 bases, with 6 bases lying between them. DNA for the CDR3: TGTGCCAGCAGCCGAACATTGAACACTGAAGCTTTCTTT. Its protein is CASSRTLNTEAFF.

This clone showed up just once. The chain has TRBV30 and TRBJ1-3; D not resolved. Trimming took off 7 bases at V and 1 base at J, with 5 bases between the two ends. Germline CDR1 and CDR2: GTSNPN and SVGIG (reference sequence). The CDR3 runs 11 residues. CDR3 residues: CAFHSGNTIYF. CDR3 in DNA: TGTGCCTTCCATTCTGGAAACACCATATATTTT.

V and J are TRBV18 and TRBJ1-6; possible D gene TRBD1, 5 bases. From germline, CDR1 is KGHSH and CDR2 LQKENI. The CDR3 spans 17 residues. The germline V and J ends were trimmed by 5 bases and 0 bases, with 14 bases remaining between them. Here the CDR3 DNA reads TGTGCCAGCTCAGAACACCGACAGAGCTCCTATAATTCACCCCTCCACTTT. Translating it yields CASSEHRQSSYNSPLHF.

The rearrangement links TRBV30 to TRBJ1-2, with 12 bases that match TRBD1. Germline-derived CDR1 and CDR2 are GTSNPN and SVGIG (reference sequence). Unmatched junction bases numbered 7, after V lost 4 bases and J lost 7 bases. The length of the CDR3 is 14 residues. CDR3 amino acids: CAWIRGQGATGYTF. CDR3 bases: TGTGCCTGGATCCGGGGACAGGGGGCAACTGGCTACACCTTC.

This clone has just one count. This chain uses TRBV29-1 with TRBJ2-7, with D perhaps TRBD1 (6 bases). The germline V gene has CDR1 SQVTM and CDR2 ANQGSEA. The CDR3 contains 14 residues. Trimming left V 5 bases short and J 7 bases short, with 21 bases between. Here the CDR3 reads CSVRSWDNAGEQYF. In nucleotides, the CDR3 is TGCAGCGTTAGGTCTTGGGACAATGCCGGGGAGCAGTACTTC.

The CDR3 nucleotides are TGTGCCACCAGCAGAGTGGACAGGGGGAGATTCTGGAATGGCTACACCTTC. The encoded protein is CATSRVDRGRFWNGYTF. This rearrangement joins TRBV15 to TRBJ1-2; 10 nucleotides line up with TRBD1. CDR3 length: 17 residues. Looked up from germline, CDR1 is LNHNV and CDR2 is YYDKDF (reference sequence). J gave up 6 bases and V 1 base, and 11 bases lay outside the gene matches. The full variable domain, with the rest looked up from reference TRBV15 and TRBJ1-2, is DAMVIQNPRYQVTQFGKPVTLSCSQTLNHNVMYWYQQKSSQAPKLLFHYYDKDFNNEADTPDNFQSRRPNTSFCFLDIRSPGLGDTAMYLCATSRVDRGRFWNGYTFGSGTRLTVV.

This rearrangement joins TRBV15 to TRBJ1-2, with D perhaps TRBD1 (5 bases). V dropped 0 bases and J dropped 5 bases, with 10 bases sitting between them. CDR3 length equals 14 residues. Per germline, CDR1 LNHNV and CDR2 YYDKDF (reference sequence). CDR3 amino acids: CATSRDLGGYGYTF. The CDR3 coding sequence is TGTGCCACCAGCAGAGATCTCGGGGGATATGGCTACACCTTC.

V usage is TRBV11-2 and J usage is TRBJ2-1, with D possibly TRBD2 on 5 matching bases. From germline, CDR1 is SGHAT and CDR2 FQNNGV. V was trimmed by 6 bases and J by 4 bases, leaving 19 bases between them. This CDR3 is 16 amino acids long. The CDR3 sequence: CASRYEGVAWYNEQFF. The CDR3 DNA is TGTGCCAGCAGGTATGAGGGAGTGGCGTGGTACAATGAGCAGTTCTTC. Full variable domain (missing parts from reference TRBV11-2 and TRBJ2-1): EAGVAQSPRYKIIEKRQSVAFWCNPISGHATLYWYQQILGQGPKLLIQFQNNGVVDDSQLPKDRFSAERLKGVDSTLKIQPAKLEDSAVYLCASRYEGVAWYNEQFFGPGTRLTVL.

The gene calls are TRBV5-1 and TRBJ2-5, with D tentatively TRBD2 (6 bases). CDR3 length: 14 amino acids. The germline V and J ends were trimmed by 1 base and 5 bases, with 12 bases remaining between them. The germline V gene has CDR1 SGHRS and CDR2 YFSETQ. The DNA of the CDR3 is TGCGCCAGCAGCTTGCTGGCAGGGAGGGAGACCCAGTACTTC. Its translation: CASSLLAGRETQYF.

The rearrangement uses TRBV2 and TRBJ1-1; 9 nucleotides align to TRBD1. The V segment lost 7 bases and the J segment 5 bases; nucleotides outside the gene matches: 17. CDR1 and CDR2 from the germline V gene are SNHLY and FYNNEI. The CDR3 runs to 17 residues. CDR3 protein: CASTYLPPGQGGTEAFF. The CDR3 DNA is TGTGCCAGCACCTACCTTCCCCCGGGACAGGGAGGGACTGAAGCTTTCTTT. Drawing the rest from reference TRBV2 and TRBJ1-1, the complete variable domain is EPEVTQTPSHQVTQMGQEVILRCVPISNHLYFYWYRQILGQKVEFLVSFYNNEISEKSEIFDDQFSVERPDGSNFTLKIRSTKLEDSAMYFCASTYLPPGQGGTEAFFGQGTRLTVV.

The chain uses TRBV3-1 (or the pseudogene TRBV3-2) and TRBJ1-2; a weak D match, TRBD1 (5 bases). The ends were cut back, 0 bases at V and 0 bases at J, with 14 bases in the middle. Looked up from germline, CDR1 is LGHDT and CDR2 is YNNKEL (reference sequence). CDR3 length equals 17 residues. This CDR3 reads CASSQEGRGQANYGYTF. Written as DNA, the CDR3 is TGTGCCAGCAGCCAAGAAGGGAGGGGCCAAGCTAACTATGGCTACACCTTC.

This clone has only a few counts. J is TRBJ2-2 and V is TRBV19; TRBD2 is a possible D gene (5 bases). Germline V gives CDR1 LNHDA, CDR2 SQIVND (reference sequence). V was clipped by 8 bases and J by 3 bases, with 22 bases between them. The CDR3 runs 17 residues. CDR3 coding DNA: TGTGCCAGTCACTCCGTCTGGCGGCAGAGGGACACCGGGGAGCTGTTTTTT. Amino acid sequence: CASHSVWRQRDTGELFF.

The chain uses TRBV25-1 and TRBJ1-6; D gene ambiguous. This CDR3 is 13 amino acids long. V was trimmed by 3 bases and J by 7 bases, leaving 7 bases between them. Germline values: CDR1 MGHDK, CDR2 SYGVNS. Written as DNA, the CDR3 is TGTGCCAGCAGTGATATCAGAAATTCACCCCTCCACTTT. Translation gives CASSDIRNSPLHF. Supplemented by reference TRBV25-1 and TRBJ1-6, the full variable domain reads EADIYQTPRYLVIGTGKKITLECSQTMGHDKMYWYQQDPGMELHLIHYSYGVNSTEKGDLSSESTVSRIRTEHFPLTLESARPSHTSQYLCASSDIRNSPLHFGNGTRLTVT.

The V and J genes are TRBV18 and TRBJ1-1, with 10 bases that match TRBD1. J lost 1 base, V lost 3 bases, and 5 bases had no gene match. This CDR3 comprises 16 residues. Germline V CDR1 and CDR2: KGHSH, LQKENI. CDR3 residues: CASSPSRQGANTEAFF. In nucleotides, the CDR3 is TGTGCCAGCTCACCCTCTCGACAGGGGGCGAACACTGAAGCTTTCTTT.

V is TRBV11-2 and J is TRBJ2-3, with 11 bases fitting TRBD2. J lost 4 bases, V lost 6 bases, and 6 bases had no gene match. The CDR3 is 15 amino acids. Germline-derived CDR1 and CDR2 are SGHAT and FQNNGV. The CDR3 coding sequence is TGTGCCAGCAGTTCGACGGGACTAGCGGCAGATACGCAGTATTTT. Its protein is CASSSTGLAADTQYF.

This chain connects TRBV24-1 to TRBJ2-2; the match to TRBD1 covers 8 bases. V was pared by 8 bases and J by 0 bases, with 1 base of the junction left unmatched. CDR1 is KGHDR, CDR2 SFDVKD, per germline. This CDR3 spans 14 amino acids. Here the CDR3 reads CATKGQANTGELFF. CDR3 nucleotide sequence: TGTGCCACCAAGGGACAGGCGAACACCGGGGAGCTGTTTTTT.

This clone has just one count. The V gene is TRBV18, the J gene TRBJ1-1; TRBD1 might be the D (5 bases). Trimming shortened V by 1 base and J by 0 bases, and 12 bases separated the two germline ends. Per the germline V gene, CDR1 is KGHSH and CDR2 is LQKENI. This CDR3 has 16 residues. The DNA of the CDR3 is TGTGCCAGCTCACCACGACCACAGGTGATGAACACTGAAGCTTTCTTT. Its protein product is CASSPRPQVMNTEAFF.